This is a list of T cell receptor beta chains from one sample in a study of blood T cell repertoires in COVID-19. Repertoires were generated with immunoSEQ multiplex PCR, while TCRdb's copy carries only in-frame clones and drops some. The repertoire includes a few hundred thousand clones, approximately 86% of them detected once, and 3.5% to 4% sits in the top ten. The sequencing sample was made of peripheral blood. The receptors stem from a man aged 18 to 30 with active or convalescent COVID-19. CDR3s include the opening cysteine and the closing phenylalanine or tryptophan. D genes are given only for firm matches. Clone size, where shown, is once, few, many, or a class for clones that have expanded.

d_call: .
clone_size: .
j_call: TRBJ2-7
v_call: TRBV10-3
cdr3_aa: CATEGSYEQYF
cdr3_nt: TGTGCCACCGAGGGATCCTACGAGCAGTACTTC

d_call: TRBD1
clone_size: .
j_call: TRBJ1-5
v_call: TRBV12-5
cdr3_aa: CASGPGQSSNQPQHF
cdr3_nt: TGTGCTAGTGGCCCGGGACAGAGTAGCAATCAGCCCCAGCATTTT

d_call: .
clone_size: .
j_call: TRBJ2-1
v_call: TRBV4-3
cdr3_aa: CASSQEFVDEQFF
cdr3_nt: TGCGCCAGCAGCCAAGAGTTCGTAGATGAGCAGTTCTTC

d_call: .
clone_size: .
j_call: TRBJ2-2
v_call: TRBV19
cdr3_aa: CASSIDQGELFF
cdr3_nt: TGTGCCAGTAGTATAGATCAGGGGGAGCTGTTTTTT

d_call: .
clone_size: .
j_call: TRBJ1-1
v_call: TRBV10-3
cdr3_aa: CAISEDRRMNTEAFF
cdr3_nt: TGTGCCATCAGCGAGGACAGACGGATGAACACTGAAGCTTTCTTT

d_call: TRBD1
clone_size: .
j_call: TRBJ1-5
v_call: TRBV6-1
cdr3_aa: CASSEEWDLGAGGLSNQPQHF
cdr3_nt: TGTGCCAGCAGTGAAGAATGGGATCTAGGGGCAGGGGGTTTAAGCAATCAGCCCCAGCATTTT

d_call: .
clone_size: .
j_call: TRBJ1-1
v_call: TRBV3-1/TRBV3-2
cdr3_aa: CASSRGGGFQAPPLF
cdr3_nt: TGTGCCAGCAGCCGGGGCGGGGGGTTCCAGGCCCCTCCGCTCTTT

d_call: .
clone_size: .
j_call: TRBJ2-5
v_call: TRBV29-1
cdr3_aa: CSVGAGETQYF
cdr3_nt: TGCAGCGTTGGGGCCGGAGAGACCCAGTACTTC

d_call: .
clone_size: .
j_call: TRBJ2-2
v_call: TRBV5-1
cdr3_aa: CASSSGVHTGELFF
cdr3_nt: TGCGCCAGCAGCTCGGGGGTCCACACCGGGGAGCTGTTTTTT

d_call: TRBD2
clone_size: .
j_call: TRBJ2-1
v_call: TRBV9
cdr3_aa: CASSVAPRGDNEQFF
cdr3_nt: TGTGCCAGCAGCGTAGCCCCTCGGGGGGACAATGAGCAGTTCTTC

d_call: TRBD1
clone_size: .
j_call: TRBJ2-7
v_call: TRBV24-1
cdr3_aa: CATSDGQGSYEQYF
cdr3_nt: TGTGCCACCAGTGACGGACAGGGCTCCTACGAGCAGTACTTC

d_call: .
clone_size: .
j_call: TRBJ2-3
v_call: TRBV9
cdr3_aa: CASSARGNTQYF
cdr3_nt: TGTGCCAGCAGCGCCAGGGGAAATACGCAGTATTTT

d_call: TRBD1
clone_size: .
j_call: TRBJ1-4
v_call: TRBV3-1/TRBV3-2
cdr3_aa: CASSPQGMYEKLFF
cdr3_nt: TGTGCCAGCAGCCCACAGGGGATGTATGAAAAACTGTTTTTT

d_call: .
clone_size: .
j_call: TRBJ2-3
v_call: TRBV24-1
cdr3_aa: CATSDPNRESTDTQYF
cdr3_nt: TGTGCCACCAGTGACCCCAACCGCGAAAGCACAGATACGCAGTATTTT

d_call: TRBD2
clone_size: .
j_call: TRBJ2-7
v_call: TRBV5-1
cdr3_aa: CASSSSSGGRGEQYF
cdr3_nt: TGCGCCAGCAGCTCATCCTCCGGTGGGAGGGGCGAGCAGTACTTC

d_call: TRBD1
clone_size: .
j_call: TRBJ1-1
v_call: TRBV5-1
cdr3_aa: CASSPGGTGTEAFF
cdr3_nt: TGCGCCAGCAGCCCAGGGGGGACAGGGACTGAAGCTTTCTTT

d_call: .
clone_size: .
j_call: TRBJ1-6
v_call: TRBV7-9
cdr3_aa: CASSSTALSSYNSPLHF
cdr3_nt: TGTGCCAGCAGCTCGACAGCTTTGAGCTCCTATAATTCACCCCTCCACTTT

d_call: TRBD1
clone_size: .
j_call: TRBJ2-7
v_call: TRBV5-6
cdr3_aa: CASSPLQGNPYF
cdr3_nt: TGTGCCAGCAGTCCCCTACAGGGGAACCCGTACTTC

d_call: TRBD1
clone_size: .
j_call: TRBJ1-1
v_call: TRBV28
cdr3_aa: CASSLLDRGQKAFF
cdr3_nt: TGTGCCAGCAGTTTGCTTGACAGGGGGCAAAAAGCTTTCTTT

d_call: .
clone_size: .
j_call: TRBJ2-7
v_call: TRBV7-8
cdr3_aa: CASSLFRGYEQYF
cdr3_nt: TGTGCCAGCAGCTTGTTCCGGGGTTACGAGCAGTACTTC

d_call: .
clone_size: .
j_call: TRBJ1-6
v_call: TRBV9
cdr3_aa: CASSVATGTPLHF
cdr3_nt: TGTGCCAGCAGCGTAGCTACGGGGACACCCCTCCACTTT

d_call: .
clone_size: .
j_call: TRBJ1-2
v_call: TRBV7-3
cdr3_aa: CASSPLGGAHYGYTF
cdr3_nt: TGTGCCAGCAGCCCCCTTGGAGGGGCCCACTATGGCTACACCTTC

d_call: TRBD2
clone_size: .
j_call: TRBJ2-3
v_call: TRBV4-3
cdr3_aa: CASSQDFSGRGGTDTQYF
cdr3_nt: TGCGCCAGCAGCCAGGACTTTAGCGGGAGGGGAGGCACAGATACGCAGTATTTT

d_call: .
clone_size: .
j_call: TRBJ1-1
v_call: TRBV19
cdr3_aa: CASTIRFPNTEAFF
cdr3_nt: TGTGCCAGTACTATTCGGTTTCCGAACACTGAAGCTTTCTTT

d_call: .
clone_size: .
j_call: TRBJ1-3
v_call: TRBV5-8
cdr3_aa: CASSVFSGNTIYF
cdr3_nt: TGTGCGTCCAGCGTTTTCTCTGGAAACACCATATATTTT

d_call: TRBD1
clone_size: .
j_call: TRBJ2-3
v_call: TRBV29-1
cdr3_aa: CSVAPTGGADTQYF
cdr3_nt: TGCAGCGTTGCCCCGACAGGGGGCGCAGATACGCAGTATTTT

d_call: TRBD1
clone_size: .
j_call: TRBJ1-6
v_call: TRBV19
cdr3_aa: CASGTGNNSPLHF
cdr3_nt: TGTGCCAGTGGGACAGGGAATAATTCACCCCTCCACTTT

d_call: .
clone_size: few
j_call: TRBJ1-3
v_call: TRBV19
cdr3_aa: CASSRGVGASSGNTIYF
cdr3_nt: TGTGCCAGTAGTAGGGGGGTTGGCGCGAGCTCTGGAAACACCATATATTTT

d_call: .
clone_size: .
j_call: TRBJ1-2
v_call: TRBV28
cdr3_aa: CASSLSGHLDYGYTF
cdr3_nt: TGTGCCAGCAGTTTATCCGGACACCTGGACTATGGCTACACCTTC

d_call: .
clone_size: .
j_call: TRBJ2-5
v_call: TRBV7-9
cdr3_aa: CASSLAGAQGRETQYF
cdr3_nt: TGTGCCAGCAGCTTAGCAGGGGCGCAAGGAAGAGAGACCCAGTACTTC

d_call: TRBD1
clone_size: .
j_call: TRBJ1-1
v_call: TRBV28
cdr3_aa: CASILQGSPSAFF
cdr3_nt: TGTGCCAGCATCCTACAGGGGTCCCCCTCAGCTTTCTTT

d_call: .
clone_size: .
j_call: TRBJ1-6
v_call: TRBV6-5
cdr3_aa: CATRPLALTLHGHF
cdr3_nt: TGTGCCACGCGACCCCTGGCTCTCACTCTTCACGGGCACTTT

d_call: .
clone_size: .
j_call: TRBJ1-5
v_call: TRBV6-6
cdr3_aa: CASSYHAANQPQHF
cdr3_nt: TGTGCCAGCAGTTACCACGCGGCGAACCAGCCCCAGCATTTT

d_call: TRBD2
clone_size: .
j_call: TRBJ2-5
v_call: TRBV5-1
cdr3_aa: CASSPLISGGKETQYF
cdr3_nt: TGCGCCAGCAGCCCCTTGATCAGCGGGGGGAAAGAGACCCAGTACTTC

d_call: TRBD1
clone_size: many
j_call: TRBJ2-5
v_call: TRBV24-1
cdr3_aa: CATSDLRQDRAQETQYF
cdr3_nt: TGTGCCACCAGTGATTTGCGCCAGGACAGGGCCCAAGAGACCCAGTACTTC

d_call: .
clone_size: .
j_call: TRBJ2-3
v_call: TRBV7-2
cdr3_aa: CASSLGGAGTQYF
cdr3_nt: TGTGCCAGCAGCTTAGGCGGGGCGGGTACGCAGTATTTT

d_call: TRBD1
clone_size: .
j_call: TRBJ2-1
v_call: TRBV27
cdr3_aa: CASRLTGMDNEQFF
cdr3_nt: TGTGCCAGCAGACTGACAGGGATGGACAATGAGCAGTTCTTC

d_call: TRBD2
clone_size: .
j_call: TRBJ2-5
v_call: TRBV24-1
cdr3_aa: CATSDWEGETQYF
cdr3_nt: TGTGCCACCAGTGATTGGGAGGGCGAGACCCAGTACTTC

d_call: TRBD1
clone_size: once
j_call: TRBJ1-4
v_call: TRBV13
cdr3_aa: CASSSGTGDGEKLFF
cdr3_nt: TGTGCCAGCAGCTCAGGGACAGGGGACGGGGAAAAACTGTTTTTT

d_call: .
clone_size: .
j_call: TRBJ1-1
v_call: TRBV4-1
cdr3_aa: CASSHLAGDTEAFF
cdr3_nt: TGCGCCAGCAGCCACCTTGCGGGGGACACTGAAGCTTTCTTT

d_call: .
clone_size: .
j_call: TRBJ2-5
v_call: TRBV3-1/TRBV3-2
cdr3_aa: CASSYPAGVMAQYF
cdr3_nt: TGTGCCAGCAGCTACCCGGCAGGGGTCATGGCCCAGTACTTC

d_call: .
clone_size: .
j_call: TRBJ2-7
v_call: TRBV3-1/TRBV3-2
cdr3_aa: CASSKRGRDYEQYF
cdr3_nt: TGTGCCAGCTCTAAGCGCGGTCGGGACTACGAGCAGTACTTC

d_call: .
clone_size: .
j_call: TRBJ1-6
v_call: TRBV28
cdr3_aa: CASSPRSAPLHF
cdr3_nt: TGTGCCAGCAGCCCTCGCAGTGCTCCCCTCCACTTT

d_call: TRBD2
clone_size: .
j_call: TRBJ2-7
v_call: TRBV4-2
cdr3_aa: CASSQDTSGAYEQYF
cdr3_nt: TGTGCCAGCAGCCAAGATACTAGCGGGGCCTACGAGCAGTACTTC

d_call: .
clone_size: .
j_call: TRBJ2-7
v_call: TRBV29-1
cdr3_aa: CSVLRSTYEQYF
cdr3_nt: TGCAGCGTTCTGCGGTCCACCTACGAGCAGTACTTC

d_call: TRBD2
clone_size: .
j_call: TRBJ2-5
v_call: TRBV9
cdr3_aa: CASSVAAGLAEETQYF
cdr3_nt: TGTGCCAGCAGCGTAGCTGCCGGACTAGCGGAAGAGACCCAGTACTTC